The clone carrying this TCR beta chain was seen a few times. The CDR3 contains 17 residues. Trimming cost V 3 bases and J 0 bases; bases outside gene matches: 4. CDR1 and CDR2 from the germline V gene are LGHNA and YSLEER. The data were obtained in a study of patients and donors after allogeneic stem cell transplantation. TCRdb re-called the RT-PCR reads through MiXCR, storing one row per CDR3 protein. The profile shows roughly 230,000 distinct CDR3 sequences, roughly 13% of them singletons. The V gene is TRBV4-3, the J gene TRBJ2-4, with TRBD2 matching over 11 bases. Material for sequencing was blood, either unsorted or a sorted T cell fraction (not recorded which). The TCR originated in a human donor who was either an allogeneic HSCT recipient or a stem cell or donor lymphocyte infusion donor (not recorded which). It is not recorded whose cells these are; they may come from a transplant donor. CDR3 amino acids: CASSHDTSGGAKNIQYF. In nucleotides, the CDR3 is TGCGCCAGCAGCCACGATACTAGCGGGGGAGCCAAAAACATTCAGTACTTC.